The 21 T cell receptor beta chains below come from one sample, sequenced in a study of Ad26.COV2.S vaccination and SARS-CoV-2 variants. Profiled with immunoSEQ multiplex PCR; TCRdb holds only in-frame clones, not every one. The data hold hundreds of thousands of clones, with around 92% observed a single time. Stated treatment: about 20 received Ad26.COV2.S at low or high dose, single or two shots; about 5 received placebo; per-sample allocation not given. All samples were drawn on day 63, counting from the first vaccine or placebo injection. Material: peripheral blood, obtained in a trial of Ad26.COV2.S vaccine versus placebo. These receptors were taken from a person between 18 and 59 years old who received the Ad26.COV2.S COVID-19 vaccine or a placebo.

The DNA of the CDR3 is TGTGCCAGCGGCAAAGAGGGACAGCCGAACTATGGCTACACCTTC. Protein sequence: CASGKEGQPNYGYTF. The chain combines TRBV27 with TRBJ1-2; TRBD1 matches at 7 bases. Looked up from germline, CDR1 is MNHEY and CDR2 is SMNVEV (reference sequence). V lost 8 bases and J lost 2; bases outside the gene matches: 11. The length of the CDR3 is 15 residues.

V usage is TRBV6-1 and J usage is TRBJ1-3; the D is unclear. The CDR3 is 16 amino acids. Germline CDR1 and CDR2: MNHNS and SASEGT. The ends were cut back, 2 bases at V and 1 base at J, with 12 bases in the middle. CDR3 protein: CASSESDPASGNTIYF. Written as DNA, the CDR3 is TGTGCCAGCAGTGAAAGTGACCCCGCTTCTGGAAACACCATATATTTT.

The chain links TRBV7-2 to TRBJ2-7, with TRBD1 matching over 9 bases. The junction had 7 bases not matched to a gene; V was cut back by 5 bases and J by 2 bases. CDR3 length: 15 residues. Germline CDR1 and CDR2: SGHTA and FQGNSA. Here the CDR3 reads CASSLDRGVPYEQYF. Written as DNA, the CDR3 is TGTGCCAGCAGCCTGGACAGGGGAGTCCCCTACGAGCAGTACTTC.

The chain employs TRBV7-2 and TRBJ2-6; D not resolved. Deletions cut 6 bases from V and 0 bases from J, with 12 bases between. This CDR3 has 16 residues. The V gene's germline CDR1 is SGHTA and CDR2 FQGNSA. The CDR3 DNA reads TGTGCCAGCAGTCCCAGCCTGAGCTCTGGGGCCAACGTCCTGACTTTC. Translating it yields CASSPSLSSGANVLTF.

The CDR3 protein is CASSYRDRGGPQHF. CDR3 DNA sequence: TGTGCCAGCAGTTATCGGGACAGGGGGGGTCCCCAGCATTTT. The chain carries TRBV6-6 and TRBJ1-5; TRBD1 aligns across 11 bases. V gave up 3 bases and J gave up 10 bases; unmatched junction bases: 5. The CDR3 covers 14 residues. Germline lookup yields CDR1 MNHNY and CDR2 SVGAGI (reference sequence).

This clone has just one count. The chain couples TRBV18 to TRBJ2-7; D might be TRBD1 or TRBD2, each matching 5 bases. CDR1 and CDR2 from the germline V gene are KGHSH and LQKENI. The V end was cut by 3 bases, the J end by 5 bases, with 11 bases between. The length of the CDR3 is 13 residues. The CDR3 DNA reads TGTGCCAGCTCACCGAGCAGGGACCACGAGCAGTACTTC. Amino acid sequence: CASSPSRDHEQYF. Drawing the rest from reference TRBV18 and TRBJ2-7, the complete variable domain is NAGVMQNPRHLVRRRGQEARLRCSPMKGHSHVYWYRQLPEEGLKFMVYLQKENIIDESGMPKERFSAEFPKEGPSILRIQQVVRGDSAAYFCASSPSRDHEQYFGPGTRLTVT.

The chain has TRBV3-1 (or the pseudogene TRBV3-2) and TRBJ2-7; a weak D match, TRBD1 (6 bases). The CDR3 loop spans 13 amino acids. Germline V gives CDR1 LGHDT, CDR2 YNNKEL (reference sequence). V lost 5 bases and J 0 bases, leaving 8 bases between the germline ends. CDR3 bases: TGTGCCAGCAGCTCGGACAGCTCCTACGAGCAGTACTTC. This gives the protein CASSSDSSYEQYF.

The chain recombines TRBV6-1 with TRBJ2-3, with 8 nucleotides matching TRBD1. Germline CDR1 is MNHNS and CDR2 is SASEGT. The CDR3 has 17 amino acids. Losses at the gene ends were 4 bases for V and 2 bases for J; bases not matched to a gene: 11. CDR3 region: CASSVGSRDRSTDTQYF. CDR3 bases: TGTGCCAGCAGTGTAGGATCCCGGGACAGGTCCACAGATACGCAGTATTTT.

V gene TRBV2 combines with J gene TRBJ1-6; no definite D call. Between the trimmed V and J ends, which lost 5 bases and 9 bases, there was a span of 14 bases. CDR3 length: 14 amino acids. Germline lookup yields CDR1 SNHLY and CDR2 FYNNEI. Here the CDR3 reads CASSTTGEGSPLHF. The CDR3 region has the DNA TGTGCCAGCAGTACGACGGGAGAGGGTTCACCCCTCCACTTT.

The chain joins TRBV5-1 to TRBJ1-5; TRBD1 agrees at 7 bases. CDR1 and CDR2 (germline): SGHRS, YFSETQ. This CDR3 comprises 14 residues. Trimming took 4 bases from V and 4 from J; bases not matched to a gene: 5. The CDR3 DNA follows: TGCGCCAGCAGCCCGACAGGGAGGAATCAGCCCCAGCATTTT. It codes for CASSPTGRNQPQHF. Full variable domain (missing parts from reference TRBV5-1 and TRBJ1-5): KAGVTQTPRYLIKTRGQQVTLSCSPISGHRSVSWYQQTPGQGLQFLFEYFSETQRNKGNFPGRFSGRQFSNSRSEMNVSTLELGDSALYLCASSPTGRNQPQHFGDGTRLSIL.

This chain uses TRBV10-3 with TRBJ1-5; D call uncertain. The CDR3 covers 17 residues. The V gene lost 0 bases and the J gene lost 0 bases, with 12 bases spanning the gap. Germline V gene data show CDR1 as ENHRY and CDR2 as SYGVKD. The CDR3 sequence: CAISESAVSYSNQPQHF. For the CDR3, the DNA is TGTGCCATCAGTGAGTCAGCTGTTTCTTATAGCAATCAGCCCCAGCATTTT.

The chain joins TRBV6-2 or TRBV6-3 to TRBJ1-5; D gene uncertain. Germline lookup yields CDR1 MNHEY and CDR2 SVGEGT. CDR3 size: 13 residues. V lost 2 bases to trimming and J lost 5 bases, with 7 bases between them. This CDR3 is CASSYMVHQPQHF. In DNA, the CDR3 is TGTGCCAGCAGTTACATGGTGCATCAGCCCCAGCATTTT.

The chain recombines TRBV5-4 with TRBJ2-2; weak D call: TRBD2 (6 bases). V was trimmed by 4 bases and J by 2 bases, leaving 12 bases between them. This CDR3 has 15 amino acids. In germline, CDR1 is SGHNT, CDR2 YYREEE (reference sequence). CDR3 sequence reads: CASSHLAHNTGELFF. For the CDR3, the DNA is TGTGCCAGCAGCCATCTAGCGCATAACACCGGGGAGCTGTTTTTT. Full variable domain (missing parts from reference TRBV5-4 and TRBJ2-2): ETGVTQSPTHLIKTRGQQVTLRCSSQSGHNTVSWYQQALGQGPQFIFQYYREEENGRGNFPPRFSGLQFPNYSSELNVNALELDDSALYLCASSHLAHNTGELFFGEGSRLTVL.

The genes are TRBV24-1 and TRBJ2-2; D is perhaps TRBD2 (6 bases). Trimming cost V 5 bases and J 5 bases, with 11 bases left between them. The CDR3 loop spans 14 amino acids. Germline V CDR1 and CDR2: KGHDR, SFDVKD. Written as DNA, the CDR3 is TGTGCCACCAGTGCGACTAGTGGTACCGGGGAGCTGTTTTTT. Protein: CATSATSGTGELFF.

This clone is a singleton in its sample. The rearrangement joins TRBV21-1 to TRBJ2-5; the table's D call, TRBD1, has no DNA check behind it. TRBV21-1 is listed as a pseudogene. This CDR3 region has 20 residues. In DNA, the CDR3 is TGTGCCAGCTCCGGGAAGGGGGCCTCTCTCTTGGATAGCCAACAAGAGACCCAGTACTTC. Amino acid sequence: CASSGKGASLLDSQQETQYF.

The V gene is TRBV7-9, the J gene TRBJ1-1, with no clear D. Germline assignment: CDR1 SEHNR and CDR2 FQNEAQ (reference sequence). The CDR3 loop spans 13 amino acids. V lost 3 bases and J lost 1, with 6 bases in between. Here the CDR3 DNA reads TGTGCCAGCAGCTTCCCGACGAACACTGAAGCTTTCTTT. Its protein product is CASSFPTNTEAFF.

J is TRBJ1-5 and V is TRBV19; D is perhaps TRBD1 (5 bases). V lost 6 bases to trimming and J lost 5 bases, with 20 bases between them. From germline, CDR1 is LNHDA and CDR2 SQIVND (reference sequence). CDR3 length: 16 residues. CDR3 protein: CASRYTPAGGDQPQHF. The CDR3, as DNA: TGTGCCAGTAGGTATACTCCGGCCGGAGGGGATCAGCCCCAGCATTTT.

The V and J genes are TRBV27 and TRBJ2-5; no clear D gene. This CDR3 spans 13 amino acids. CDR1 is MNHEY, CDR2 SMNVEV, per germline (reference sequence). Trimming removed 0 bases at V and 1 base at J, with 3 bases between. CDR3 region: CASSLSTQETQYF. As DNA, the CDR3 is TGTGCCAGCAGTTTATCGACCCAAGAGACCCAGTACTTC.

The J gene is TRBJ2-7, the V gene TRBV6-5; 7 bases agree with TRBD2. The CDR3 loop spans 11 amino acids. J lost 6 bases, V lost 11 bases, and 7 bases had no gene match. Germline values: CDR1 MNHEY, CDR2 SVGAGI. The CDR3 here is CAAGRWGEQYF. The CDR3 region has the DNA TGTGCCGCCGGGAGGTGGGGCGAGCAGTACTTC.

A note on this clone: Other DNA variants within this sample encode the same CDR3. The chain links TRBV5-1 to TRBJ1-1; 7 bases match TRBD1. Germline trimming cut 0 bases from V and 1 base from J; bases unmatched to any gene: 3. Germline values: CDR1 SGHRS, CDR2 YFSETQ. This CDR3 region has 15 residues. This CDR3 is CASSLGPGGNTEAFF. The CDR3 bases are TGCGCCAGCAGCTTGGGACCAGGGGGGAACACTGAAGCTTTCTTT.

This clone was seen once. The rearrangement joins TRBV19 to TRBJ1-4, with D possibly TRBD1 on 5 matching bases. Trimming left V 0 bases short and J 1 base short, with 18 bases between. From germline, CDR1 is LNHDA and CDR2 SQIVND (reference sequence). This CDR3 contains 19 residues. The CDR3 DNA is TGTGCCAGTAGTATAGATGGGCCCGGGGGAAGTGGAACTAATGAAAAACTGTTTTTT. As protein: CASSIDGPGGSGTNEKLFF.